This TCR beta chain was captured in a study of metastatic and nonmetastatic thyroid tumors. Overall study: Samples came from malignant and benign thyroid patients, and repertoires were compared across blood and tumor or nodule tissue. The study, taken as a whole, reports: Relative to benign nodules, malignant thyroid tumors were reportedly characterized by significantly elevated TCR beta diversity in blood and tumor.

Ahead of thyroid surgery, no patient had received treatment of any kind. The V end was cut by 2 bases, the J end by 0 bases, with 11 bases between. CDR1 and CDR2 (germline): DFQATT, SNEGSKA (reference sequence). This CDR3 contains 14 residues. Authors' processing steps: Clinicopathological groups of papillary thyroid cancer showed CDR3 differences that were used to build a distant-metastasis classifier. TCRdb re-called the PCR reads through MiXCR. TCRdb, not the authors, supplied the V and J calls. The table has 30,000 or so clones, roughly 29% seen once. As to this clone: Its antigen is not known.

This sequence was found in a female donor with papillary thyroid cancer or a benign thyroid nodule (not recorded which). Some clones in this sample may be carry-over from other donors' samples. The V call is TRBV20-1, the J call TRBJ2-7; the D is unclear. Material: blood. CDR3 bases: TGCAGTGCTAGATTGAAGTGGGGCTCCTACGAGCAGTACTTC. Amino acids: CSARLKWGSYEQYF.